Detailed here is one T cell receptor beta chain. Assay: immunoSEQ multiplex PCR; the TCRdb copy retains only in-frame clones and omits some. The top ten hold roughly 4.2% of the sample, which has 99,000 or so clones, over 75% seen once. CDR1 and CDR2 from the germline V gene are LNHDA and SQIVND (reference sequence). The V and J ends lost 3 bases and 6 bases respectively, with 8 bases between them. This CDR3 region has 12 residues. This specimen comes from a study of blood T cell repertoires in COVID-19. Sequences were obtained from peripheral blood. The sequence came from a man aged 45-60 years with acute or convalescent COVID-19. The V gene is TRBV19, the J gene TRBJ1-2, with D possibly matching TRBD1 (6 bases). The CDR3 nucleotides read TGTGCCAGTAGTATCAGGGGTGATGGCTACACCTTC. Protein: CASSIRGDGYTF.